The 27 T cell receptor beta chains below all came from one sample that was sequenced in a study of type 1 regulatory T cells. These TCRs are of unknown antigen specificity. Using its own MiXCR run on the reads, TCRdb lists one record per CDR3 protein. The data show approximately 45,000 distinct CDR3 sequences, 12% seen once. The sequenced sample consisted of cultured non-Tr1 T cells, either the whole culture or a sorted T cell fraction (not recorded which). The receptors originated from a human donor in good health.

In its sample, this clonotype was seen many times. The chain employs TRBV2 and TRBJ2-5; D call uncertain. CDR1 and CDR2 (germline): SNHLY, FYNNEI. The CDR3 runs to 15 residues. Trimming shortened V by 6 bases and J by 7 bases, and 21 bases separated the two germline ends. CDR3 nucleotides: TGTGCCAGCAGGGGAACCACCGGGCTACGAGGGACCCAGTACTTC. This codes for CASRGTTGLRGTQYF.

This clonotype was detected many times. V is TRBV7-2 and J is TRBJ2-2; D is unresolved. CDR1 and CDR2 from the germline V gene are SGHTA and FQGNSA. Trimming pared 5 bases from V and 2 bases from J, leaving 12 bases between. The CDR3 runs to 15 residues. The CDR3 coding sequence is TGTGCCAGCAGCAGGGCGAGGATTAACACCGGGGAGCTGTTTTTT. This encodes CASSRARINTGELFF.

In its sample, this clonotype was seen a few times. This sequence joins TRBV19 and TRBJ2-7; a possible D gene is TRBD2 (5 bases). This CDR3 has 11 residues. Trimming took off 5 bases at V and 3 bases at J, with 5 bases between the two ends. Germline-derived CDR1 and CDR2 are LNHDA and SQIVND (reference sequence). CDR3 amino acids: CASSAGYEQYF. CDR3 sequence (DNA): TGTGCCAGTAGTGCGGGCTACGAGCAGTACTTC.

This clonotype was detected many times. This chain joins TRBV7-6 and TRBJ2-1; possibly TRBD1 for D (6 bases). Between the trimmed V and J ends, which lost 5 bases and 0 bases, there was a span of 17 bases. Germline V gives CDR1 SGHVS, CDR2 FNYEAQ. The CDR3 has 17 amino acids. CDR3 bases: TGTGCCAGCAGCCATGGGGGCCTAAGGAGCTCCTACAATGAGCAGTTCTTC. It yields the protein CASSHGGLRSSYNEQFF. Full variable domain (missing parts from reference TRBV7-6 and TRBJ2-1): GAGVSQSPRYKVTKRGQDVALRCDPISGHVSLYWYRQALGQGPEFLTYFNYEAQQDKSGLPNDRFSAERPEGSISTLTIQRTEQRDSAMYRCASSHGGLRSSYNEQFFGPGTRLTVL.

This chain joins TRBV5-1 and TRBJ2-3, with 9 bases aligning to TRBD2. V shed 1 base and J 6 bases; nucleotides not matched to a gene: 15. The V gene's germline CDR1 is SGHRS and CDR2 YFSETQ. This CDR3 is 18 amino acids long. The CDR3: CASSLLEGVAGVSDTQYF. The CDR3 DNA follows: TGCGCCAGCAGCTTGTTGGAGGGAGTAGCGGGAGTGTCGGATACGCAGTATTTT.

The table lists this clonotype with many counts. The chain employs TRBV24-1 and TRBJ2-1; D possibly corresponds to TRBD2 (5 bases). The V end was cut by 3 bases, the J end by 0 bases, with 11 bases between. The length of the CDR3 is 16 residues. Germline V gene lookup returns CDR1 KGHDR and CDR2 SFDVKD. The CDR3 here is CATSDPGLSSYNEQFF. For the CDR3, the DNA is TGTGCCACCAGTGATCCTGGACTGAGCTCCTACAATGAGCAGTTCTTC.

The genes are TRBV20-1 and TRBJ2-5, with 8 bases matching TRBD1. The CDR3 consists of 14 residues. V was pared by 7 bases and J by 2 bases, with 9 bases of the junction left unmatched. From germline, CDR1 is DFQATT and CDR2 SNEGSKA (reference sequence). The CDR3, as DNA: TGCAGTGACATTACCGGGACAGGTCAAGAGACCCAGTACTTC. The encoded protein is CSDITGTGQETQYF.

By share, this clonotype ranks as medium-sized (0.01 to 0.1%). This sequence joins TRBV18 and TRBJ1-1, with TRBD1 matching 8 bases. The CDR3 extends over 15 amino acids. The V and J ends lost 3 bases and 5 bases, in that order; junction bases with no gene match: 8. Germline V gene data show CDR1 as KGHSH and CDR2 as LQKENI. CDR3 protein: CASSPNTDRATEAFF. The CDR3 DNA is TGTGCCAGCTCACCTAACACGGACAGGGCGACTGAAGCTTTCTTT.

For this clonotype: A much bigger clone sits one base away, suggesting this may be a read error. The rearrangement joins TRBV6-4 to TRBJ2-2; D is unclear. Per germline, CDR1 MRHNA and CDR2 SNTAGT. V was trimmed by 4 bases and J by 0 bases, leaving 12 bases between them. This CDR3 has 16 residues. This CDR3 reads CASSVMRTANTGELFF. The CDR3 coding sequence is TGTGCCAGCAGTGTAATGAGAACAGCGAACACCGGGGAGCTGTTTTTT.

This chain connects TRBV5-4 to TRBJ2-7; 14 nucleotides align to TRBD2. V lost 4 bases to trimming and J lost 5 bases; unmatched junction nucleotides: 11. Per germline, CDR1 SGHNT and CDR2 YYREEE (reference sequence). This CDR3 comprises 17 residues. CDR3 region: CASSKPGLAGAIHEQYF. CDR3 nucleotides: TGTGCCAGCAGCAAGCCGGGACTAGCGGGGGCGATCCACGAGCAGTACTTC.

This clonotype has ten or more counts. The chain is built from TRBV5-1 and TRBJ2-1, with 7 nucleotides matching TRBD2. The germline V gene encodes CDR1 SGHRS and CDR2 YFSETQ. Trimming cost V 5 bases and J 8 bases; bases outside gene matches: 1. The CDR3 has 11 residues. CDR3 DNA: TGCGCCAGCAGAAGCGGGGATGAGCAGTTCTTC. It translates to CASRSGDEQFF. Full variable domain (missing parts from reference TRBV5-1 and TRBJ2-1): KAGVTQTPRYLIKTRGQQVTLSCSPISGHRSVSWYQQTPGQGLQFLFEYFSETQRNKGNFPGRFSGRQFSNSRSEMNVSTLELGDSALYLCASRSGDEQFFGPGTRLTVL.

At least ten counts were recorded for this clonotype. The chain combines TRBV18 with TRBJ1-1; maybe TRBD1 (6 bases). With 1 base removed from V and 4 bases from J, the gap between germline ends came to 13 bases. The CDR3 covers 15 residues. Germline V lookup: CDR1 KGHSH, CDR2 LQKENI. The CDR3 reads CASSPLGGRGTEAFF. CDR3 nucleotide sequence: TGTGCCAGCTCACCACTAGGGGGGCGAGGCACTGAAGCTTTCTTT.

The chain couples TRBV5-1 to TRBJ2-1, with 7 bases that match TRBD2. Losses at the gene ends were 4 bases for V and 12 bases for J; bases not matched to a gene: 13. The CDR3 loop spans 14 amino acids. The germline gives CDR1 SGHRS, CDR2 YFSETQ. The CDR3 sequence is CASSPSGNTDTQFF. DNA of the CDR3: TGCGCCAGCAGCCCTAGCGGAAACACAGATACGCAGTTCTTC.

V and J are TRBV18 and TRBJ2-5; no firm D call. Per the germline V gene, CDR1 is KGHSH and CDR2 is LQKENI. V shed 6 bases and J shed 3 bases, with 8 bases lying between them. The CDR3 is made up of 12 amino acids. This CDR3 is CASSRREETQYF. CDR3 sequence (DNA): TGTGCCAGCTCTAGGAGAGAAGAGACCCAGTACTTC.

This clonotype has a handful of counts. The V gene is TRBV20-1, the J gene TRBJ2-3; 11 nucleotides match TRBD2. J gave up 4 bases and V 5 bases, and 8 bases lay outside the gene matches. Germline lookup yields CDR1 DFQATT and CDR2 SNEGSKA (reference sequence). The CDR3 loop spans 15 amino acids. The DNA of the CDR3 is TGCAGTGCTGAACTAGCGGGAGCTCTGCCAGATACGCAGTATTTT. Translating it yields CSAELAGALPDTQYF.

The rearrangement joins TRBV6-6 to TRBJ2-5; TRBD1 or TRBD2 may be the D gene (6 bases each). V lost 5 bases to trimming and J lost 5 bases, with 15 bases between them. The CDR3 runs 14 residues. The germline gives CDR1 MNHNY, CDR2 SVGAGI (reference sequence). CDR3 sequence: CASSRWGADETQYF. The CDR3, as DNA: TGTGCCAGCAGTCGATGGGGGGCTGACGAGACCCAGTACTTC.

There are many counts of this clonotype. The chain carries TRBV18 and TRBJ1-5; 7 nucleotides agree with TRBD1. The CDR3 is 15 residues long. Germline V gives CDR1 KGHSH, CDR2 LQKENI. Unmatched junction bases numbered 7, after V lost 5 bases and J lost 3 bases. The CDR3: CASSYEGQNNQPQHF. The CDR3 DNA reads as TGTGCCAGCTCATACGAGGGACAGAACAATCAGCCCCAGCATTTT.

This clonotype was observed once. The rearrangement links TRBV6-5 to TRBJ1-1, with TRBD1 matching over 7 bases. The junction had 11 bases not matched to a gene; V was cut back by 5 bases and J by 5 bases. The CDR3 extends over 15 amino acids. CDR1 and CDR2 (germline): MNHEY, SVGAGI. CDR3 DNA: TGTGCCAGCAGTGAATCTTGGACAGGTGGAACTGAAGCTTTCTTT. It yields the protein CASSESWTGGTEAFF.

This clonotype was seen many times. The J gene is TRBJ2-2, the V gene TRBV25-1, with 8 bases lining up with TRBD2. The CDR3 is 16 residues long. The junction had 4 bases not matched to a gene; V was cut back by 2 bases and J by 2 bases. CDR1 MGHDK and CDR2 SYGVNS come from the germline V gene. CDR3 DNA sequence: TGTGCCAGCAGTGAAAGGCTAGCGGGCAACACCGGGGAGCTGTTTTTT. Its translation is CASSERLAGNTGELFF. Using reference TRBV25-1 and TRBJ2-2 for the parts outside the CDR3, the full variable domain is EADIYQTPRYLVIGTGKKITLECSQTMGHDKMYWYQQDPGMELHLIHYSYGVNSTEKGDLSSESTVSRIRTEHFPLTLESARPSHTSQYLCASSERLAGNTGELFFGEGSRLTVL.

This clonotype was counted at least ten times. V gene TRBV12-3 or TRBV12-4 combines with J gene TRBJ1-2; D unclear. V was clipped by 4 bases and J by 3 bases, with 12 bases between them. This CDR3 is 14 amino acids long. CDR3 DNA: TGTGCCAGCAGTTCCCCCCTTGCTTACTATGGCTACACCTTC. This translates into CASSSPLAYYGYTF.

The chain recombines TRBV5-6 with TRBJ2-2, with a weak D call TRBD2 (6 bases). The V end was cut by 2 bases, the J end by 4 bases, with 9 bases between. Germline V gives CDR1 SGHDT, CDR2 YYEEEE. The length of the CDR3 is 14 residues. The CDR3 region has the DNA TGTGCCAGCAGCTTCGCGGGATCCACCGGGGAGCTGTTTTTT. Translated: CASSFAGSTGELFF.

The sample holds one count of this clonotype. The chain recombines TRBV20-1 with TRBJ2-2; tentatively, D is TRBD1 (6 bases). This CDR3 contains 13 residues. CDR1 DFQATT and CDR2 SNEGSKA come from the germline V gene (reference sequence). V shed 4 bases and J shed 0 bases, with 6 bases lying between them. The DNA of the CDR3 is TGCAGTGCTACAGGGGCGAACACCGGGGAGCTGTTTTTT. Translated: CSATGANTGELFF.

The rearrangement uses TRBV20-1 and TRBJ1-2; tentatively, D is TRBD1 (6 bases). This CDR3 spans 14 amino acids. The germline V gene has CDR1 DFQATT and CDR2 SNEGSKA (reference sequence). V lost 4 bases and J 4 bases, leaving 16 bases between the germline ends. The DNA for the CDR3 is TGCAGTGCTATAGGGGGGGATGCGGGCTATGGCTACACCTTC. This sequence encodes CSAIGGDAGYGYTF.

This clonotype turned up a few times. This chain connects TRBV20-1 to TRBJ2-1; D is ambiguous. The ends were cut back, 0 bases at V and 0 bases at J, with 9 bases in the middle. The CDR3 contains 15 residues. Looked up from germline, CDR1 is DFQATT and CDR2 is SNEGSKA (reference sequence). The CDR3 bases are TGCAGTGCTAGAGATCAGTGGAGCTCCTACAATGAGCAGTTCTTC. It encodes CSARDQWSSYNEQFF.

This clonotype appeared a few times. The chain employs TRBV5-1 and TRBJ2-3; no clear D. The CDR3 contains 13 residues. V was cut by 0 bases and J by 1 base, with 3 bases left in between. Germline CDR1 and CDR2: SGHRS and YFSETQ. This CDR3 reads CASSLGGTDTQYF. The CDR3 DNA reads as TGCGCCAGCAGCTTGGGCGGCACAGATACGCAGTATTTT.

This clonotype was observed many times. V gene TRBV3-1 combines with J gene TRBJ1-1; D uncertain. Germline-derived CDR1 and CDR2 are LGHDT and YNNKEL (reference sequence). V lost 0 bases, J lost 9 bases, and 8 bases lay in between. This CDR3 contains 12 residues. This CDR3 reads CASSQDGLQAFF. The CDR3, as DNA: TGTGCCAGCAGCCAAGACGGGCTACAAGCTTTCTTT.

This chain uses TRBV6-2 or TRBV6-3 with TRBJ2-3; D not resolved. The germline V gene encodes CDR1 MNHEY and CDR2 SVGEGT. The CDR3 runs to 13 residues. CDR3 DNA sequence: TGTGCTAGAGTGCCCAACGGCACAGATACGCAGTATTTT. Its translation: CARVPNGTDTQYF.